The clone carrying this TCR beta chain was detected only a few times. As yet, its antigen is unknown. MiXCR, run by TCRdb on the 5' RACE reads, gives a single entry per CDR3 protein. Among 250,000 or so distinct CDR3 sequences listed, approximately 8.6% were seen once. This entry is derived from a study of identical twins. General study findings and limits: Carriage of fewer insertions was seen in abundant cord blood beta clonotypes, whereas memory repertoires showed none.

This CDR3 contains 18 residues. Germline trimming cut 0 bases from V and 2 bases from J; bases unmatched to any gene: 11. Per the germline V gene, CDR1 is LGHNA and CDR2 is YSLEER. A further study also used this sample, focusing on yellow fever vaccine responses in identical twins. According to that study: Twin vaccine T cell responses reportedly seemed partly convergent, partly personalized.

The TCR was taken from a young woman in good health. Input material: CD8+ T cells sorted from blood. The chain is built from TRBV4-3 and TRBJ2-7; 9 positions match TRBD2. Written as DNA, the CDR3 is TGCGCCAGCAGCCAAGAGGCAGCGGGAGGTCTGGGGACCTACGAGCAGTACTTC. The encoded protein is CASSQEAAGGLGTYEQYF.